Below, 24 T cell receptor beta chains from the same sample are listed, as sequenced in a study of blood T cell repertoires in COVID-19. TCRdb keeps only in-frame clones here, not all; method: immunoSEQ multiplex PCR. The repertoire has fewer than 350,000 clones, under 95% of them found once; the top ten carry 2% to 2.5%. Sequenced: PBMCs or T cells enriched from blood (not recorded which). These receptors were obtained from a middle-aged woman with acute COVID-19.

V is TRBV29-1 and J is TRBJ2-3, with 8 bases that match TRBD2. The germline gives CDR1 SQVTM, CDR2 ANQGSEA. The CDR3 is 13 amino acids. The CDR3 DNA is TGCACCACCGGGACTAGTGTAGGAGATACGCAGTATTTT. Translated: CTTGTSVGDTQYF.

The gene calls are TRBV5-1 and TRBJ2-7, with TRBD2 identical over 10 bases. The CDR3 spans 15 residues. The V segment lost 2 bases and the J segment 7 bases; nucleotides outside the gene matches: 9. Germline CDR1 is SGHRS and CDR2 is YFSETQ. The CDR3 loop is CASSFGAGGPGEQYF. The CDR3 coding sequence is TGCGCCAGCAGCTTTGGAGCGGGGGGGCCGGGAGAGCAGTACTTC. Supplemented by reference TRBV5-1 and TRBJ2-7, the full variable domain reads KAGVTQTPRYLIKTRGQQVTLSCSPISGHRSVSWYQQTPGQGLQFLFEYFSETQRNKGNFPGRFSGRQFSNSRSEMNVSTLELGDSALYLCASSFGAGGPGEQYFGPGTRLTVT.

The chain uses TRBV5-4 and TRBJ2-2, with 16 positions matching TRBD2. V lost 2 bases, J lost 6 bases, and 10 bases stayed unmatched. The CDR3 has 19 residues. The germline CDR1 and CDR2 sequences are SGHNT and YYREEE (reference sequence). This CDR3 reads CASSLSGTSGRAGAGELFF. The DNA for the CDR3 is TGTGCCAGCAGCTTATCCGGGACTAGCGGGAGGGCCGGTGCCGGGGAGCTGTTTTTT.

This clone has a handful of counts. The gene calls are TRBV7-8 and TRBJ2-7; 7 bases align to TRBD2. Per germline, CDR1 SGHVS and CDR2 FQNEAQ. The trim removed 4 bases at V and 0 bases at J, leaving 3 bases unmatched. This CDR3 has 14 amino acids. The CDR3 is CASSSGTNSYEQYF. CDR3 nucleotide sequence: TGTGCCAGCAGCTCCGGGACTAACTCCTACGAGCAGTACTTC.

The V and J genes are TRBV25-1 and TRBJ1-5; TRBD1 matches at 8 bases. This CDR3 contains 14 residues. Germline V gives CDR1 MGHDK, CDR2 SYGVNS. Unmatched junction bases numbered 1, after V lost 4 bases and J lost 2 bases. The CDR3 DNA follows: TGTGCCAGCAGTGCGACAGGGGGCAATCAGCCCCAGCATTTT. This translates into CASSATGGNQPQHF.

This rearrangement joins TRBV2 to TRBJ1-6, with D perhaps TRBD1 (5 bases). Trimming pared 6 bases from V and 7 bases from J, leaving 10 bases between. Germline CDR1 and CDR2: SNHLY and FYNNEI. There are 13 residues in the CDR3. The CDR3 here is CASRGTVNSPLHF. The CDR3 DNA sequence: TGTGCCAGCAGGGGGACTGTCAATTCACCCCTCCACTTT.

The chain carries TRBV6-2 or TRBV6-3 and TRBJ2-5, with D uncertain. There are 12 residues in the CDR3. Germline CDR1 and CDR2: MNHEY and SVGEGT. Trimming removed 2 bases from V and 5 bases from J, with 6 bases in between. CDR3 in amino acids: CASSYPSETQYF. The CDR3 region has the DNA TGTGCCAGCAGTTACCCTTCGGAGACCCAGTACTTC.

The J gene is TRBJ1-5, the V gene TRBV28; 10 bases are shared with TRBD1. J was trimmed by 0 bases and V by 6 bases; bases with no gene match: 5. This CDR3 has 16 amino acids. Germline V lookup: CDR1 MDHEN, CDR2 SYDVKM. The CDR3 bases are TGTGCCAGCAGAGATGGGACAGGGGATAGCAATCAGCCCCAGCATTTT. Protein sequence: CASRDGTGDSNQPQHF.

This clone occurred once. V usage is TRBV27 and J usage is TRBJ1-1, with D perhaps matching TRBD1 (6 bases). Germline values: CDR1 MNHEY, CDR2 SMNVEV (reference sequence). V was clipped by 3 bases and J by 0 bases, with 17 bases between them. CDR3 length: 17 residues. CDR3 DNA sequence: TGTGCCAGCAGTTTCCGAGGGGGTGGGTACTTGAACACTGAAGCTTTCTTT. This gives the protein CASSFRGGGYLNTEAFF.

The V gene is TRBV5-1, the J gene TRBJ1-2, with 7 bases matching TRBD1. After removal of 2 bases from V and 3 bases from J, the junction contained 4 bases not matched to a gene. The CDR3 is 14 amino acids. CDR1 is SGHRS, CDR2 YFSETQ, per germline. CDR3 nucleotide sequence: TGCGCCAGCAGCTTACAGGGGTTTGACTATGGCTACACCTTC. Protein: CASSLQGFDYGYTF.

The chain employs TRBV10-3 and TRBJ1-2; D unresolved. The CDR3 totals 14 residues. With 0 bases removed from V and 1 base from J, the gap between germline ends came to 6 bases. The germline V gene has CDR1 ENHRY and CDR2 SYGVKD. The CDR3 protein is CAISESSDNYGYTF. CDR3 coding DNA: TGTGCCATCAGTGAGTCGAGCGATAACTATGGCTACACCTTC.

This clone was detected a few times. V gene TRBV11-2 combines with J gene TRBJ1-2, with D unresolved. Trimming cost V 5 bases and J 8 bases, with 30 bases left between them. The CDR3 has 18 amino acids. CDR1 is SGHAT and CDR2 is FQNNGV in the germline V gene. The CDR3 DNA reads TGTGCCAGCAGCCCGGGGAAAATTAAGACGATCGGAGAGCAAGGCTACACCTTC. Translating gives CASSPGKIKTIGEQGYTF.

In its sample, this clone was seen a few times. V and J are TRBV20-1 and TRBJ2-3, with 8 positions matching TRBD1. Germline V gives CDR1 DFQATT, CDR2 SNEGSKA (reference sequence). CDR3 length: 17 residues. V was pared by 3 bases and J by 0 bases, with 11 bases of the junction left unmatched. This CDR3 is CSASLYLGTGSTDTQYF. DNA of the CDR3: TGCAGTGCTAGTTTATATTTGGGGACAGGCAGCACAGATACGCAGTATTTT.

The rearrangement links TRBV19 to TRBJ2-7, with a tentative D call TRBD1 (5 bases). CDR3 length equals 13 residues. Germline loops: CDR1 LNHDA, CDR2 SQIVND (reference sequence). V was pared by 5 bases and J by 4 bases, with 12 bases between. CDR3 region: CASSGRPGYEQYF. The CDR3 region has the DNA TGTGCCAGTAGTGGGCGGCCAGGGTACGAGCAGTACTTC.

The chain carries TRBV24-1 and TRBJ1-4; TRBD1 matches at 9 bases. The ends lost 5 bases at V and 8 bases at J; junction bases unmatched: 8. CDR3 length equals 15 residues. Germline CDR1 is KGHDR and CDR2 is SFDVKD. The CDR3 loop reads CATSAATGGEEKLFF. The CDR3 region has the DNA TGTGCCACCAGTGCCGCAACAGGGGGCGAGGAAAAACTGTTTTTT.

The rearrangement uses TRBV25-1 and TRBJ2-7; 9 bases are a match to TRBD2. Germline-derived CDR1 and CDR2 are MGHDK and SYGVNS. Trimming removed 7 bases from V and 4 bases from J; junction bases left unmatched: 11. The CDR3 runs 15 residues. The CDR3 nucleotides are TGTGCCAGCACCGCTGAGGGGACTAGCTCATACGAGCAGTACTTC. Amino acids: CASTAEGTSSYEQYF.

The chain carries TRBV13 and TRBJ1-2, with 7 positions matching TRBD1. Germline V gene data show CDR1 as PRHDT and CDR2 as FYEKMQ (reference sequence). J lost 7 bases, V lost 4 bases, and 3 bases had no gene match. The CDR3 extends over 12 amino acids. The CDR3: CASSYHRGGYTF. The DNA for the CDR3 is TGTGCCAGCAGCTATCACAGGGGTGGCTACACCTTC.

The rearrangement uses TRBV18 and TRBJ2-5; D is unresolved. This CDR3 has 13 residues. The V end was cut by 1 base, the J end by 4 bases, with 7 bases between. Germline V CDR1 and CDR2: KGHSH, LQKENI. The CDR3 DNA sequence: TGTGCCAGCTCACCACAAAGAGGAGAGACCCAGTACTTC. It codes for CASSPQRGETQYF.

V and J are TRBV19 and TRBJ1-2, with 7 bases aligning to TRBD1. Germline CDR1 and CDR2: LNHDA and SQIVND (reference sequence). There are 14 residues in the CDR3. Losses at the gene ends were 8 bases for V and 4 bases for J; bases not matched to a gene: 10. This CDR3 reads CASEPRRQGYGYTF. In DNA, the CDR3 is TGTGCCAGTGAACCTCGACGACAGGGCTATGGCTACACCTTC.

The rearrangement joins TRBV27 to TRBJ2-7; possible D gene TRBD1, 6 bases. The CDR3 is made up of 14 amino acids. Trimming stripped 2 bases from V and 3 bases from J, with 11 bases between. Looked up from germline, CDR1 is MNHEY and CDR2 is SMNVEV (reference sequence). The CDR3 loop reads CASSLQGIGYEQYF. DNA for the CDR3: TGTGCCAGCAGTTTACAGGGGATAGGCTACGAGCAGTACTTC.

This sequence joins TRBV3-1 (or the pseudogene TRBV3-2) and TRBJ1-2; 7 bases fit TRBD1. The V gene's germline CDR1 is LGHDT and CDR2 YNNKEL (reference sequence). The junction had 6 bases not matched to a gene; V was cut back by 0 bases and J by 2 bases. This CDR3 comprises 16 residues. CDR3 amino acids: CASSQDRGGGNYGYTF. The CDR3 DNA sequence: TGTGCCAGCAGCCAAGATCGAGGGGGCGGGAACTATGGCTACACCTTC.

The chain couples TRBV5-6 to TRBJ2-4; 8 bases agree with TRBD2. The junction had 6 bases not matched to a gene; V was cut back by 4 bases and J by 6 bases. Germline loops: CDR1 SGHDT, CDR2 YYEEEE. This CDR3 spans 14 amino acids. Written as DNA, the CDR3 is TGTGCCAGCAGCCTCCTAGCGGGTTCAAACATTCAGTACTTC. Protein sequence: CASSLLAGSNIQYF.

This clone appeared a single time. The rearrangement uses TRBV6-5 and TRBJ1-2; D not resolved. CDR1 MNHEY and CDR2 SVGAGI come from the germline V gene. This CDR3 is built from 13 residues. V lost 5 bases and J 2 bases, leaving 9 bases between the germline ends. CDR3 in amino acids: CASSSTVNYGYTF. In nucleotides, the CDR3 is TGTGCCAGCAGTAGTACAGTGAACTATGGCTACACCTTC.

Comment on this clone: Other DNA sequences in this sample translate to the same CDR3. The chain has TRBV11-3 and TRBJ2-2; D is tentatively TRBD1 or TRBD2 (6 bases each). CDR3 size: 15 residues. Trimming stripped 5 bases from V and 2 bases from J, with 12 bases between. The germline V gene encodes CDR1 SGHNT and CDR2 YENEEA. The CDR3 sequence is CASSLGGLNTGELFF. In DNA form, the CDR3 reads TGTGCCAGCAGCCTAGGGGGACTTAACACCGGGGAGCTGTTTTTT. The full variable domain, completed using reference TRBV11-3 and TRBJ2-2, is EAGVVQSPRYKIIEKKQPVAFWCNPISGHNTLYWYLQNLGQGPELLIRYENEEAVDDSQLPKDRFSAERLKGVDSTLKIQPAELGDSAVYLCASSLGGLNTGELFFGEGSRLTVL.